Listed here is a single T cell receptor beta chain. The protocol was immunoSEQ multiplex PCR, while the TCRdb copy is restricted to in-frame clones and leaves out a portion. This sample yields about 160,000 clones, of which around four fifths are seen a single time; roughly 8% belongs to the top ten. Cohort placement rested on clinical history that participants reported themselves. The study counted Cohort 3 donors as recovered given two negative PCRs, clearance, or symptom resolution. This entry comes from a study of blood T cell repertoires in COVID-19. Study summary: PBMCs, B-cell-depleted T cells, or T cells provided the cDNA or gDNA that made up the material.

V lost 9 bases, J lost 6 bases, and 10 bases stayed unmatched. The CDR3 runs to 14 residues. Germline V lookup: CDR1 LNHDA, CDR2 SQIVND (reference sequence). The sequenced sample was PBMCs or T cells enriched from blood (not recorded which). The V gene is TRBV19, the J gene TRBJ1-1; 10 positions agree with TRBD1. The TCR originated in a woman in her forties or fifties who had recovered from COVID-19. The CDR3 coding sequence is TGTGCCAGCAGTCGACAGGGGGCGCTGGCTGAAGCTTTCTTT. It specifies CASSRQGALAEAFF.